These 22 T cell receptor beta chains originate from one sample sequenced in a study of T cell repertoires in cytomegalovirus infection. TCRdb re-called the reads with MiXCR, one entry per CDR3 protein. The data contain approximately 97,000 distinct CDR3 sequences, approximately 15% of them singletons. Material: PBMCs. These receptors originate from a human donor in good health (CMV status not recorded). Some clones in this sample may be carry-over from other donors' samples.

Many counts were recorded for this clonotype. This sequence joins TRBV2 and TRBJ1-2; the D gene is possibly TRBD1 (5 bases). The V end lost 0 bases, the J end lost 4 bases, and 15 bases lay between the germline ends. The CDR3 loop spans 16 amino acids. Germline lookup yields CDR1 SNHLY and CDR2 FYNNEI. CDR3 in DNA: TGTGCCAGCAGTGAAGCCTTTGTCAGGGCCCTCTATGGCTACACCTTC. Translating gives CASSEAFVRALYGYTF.

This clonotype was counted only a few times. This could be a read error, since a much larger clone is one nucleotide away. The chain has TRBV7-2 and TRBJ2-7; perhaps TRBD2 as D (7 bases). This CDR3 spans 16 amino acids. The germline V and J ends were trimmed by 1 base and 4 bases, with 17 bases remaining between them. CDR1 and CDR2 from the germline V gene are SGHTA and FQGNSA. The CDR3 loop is CASSLGSSGGGYEQYF. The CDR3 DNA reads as TGTGCCAGCAGCTTAGGATCGTCGGGGGGCGGGTACGAGCAGTACTTC. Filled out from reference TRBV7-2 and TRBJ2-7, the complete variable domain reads GAGVSQSPSNKVTEKGKDVELRCDPISGHTALYWYRQSLGQGLEFLIYFQGNSAPDKSGLPSDRFSAERTGGSVSTLTIQRTQQEDSAVYLCASSLGSSGGGYEQYFGPGTRLTVT.

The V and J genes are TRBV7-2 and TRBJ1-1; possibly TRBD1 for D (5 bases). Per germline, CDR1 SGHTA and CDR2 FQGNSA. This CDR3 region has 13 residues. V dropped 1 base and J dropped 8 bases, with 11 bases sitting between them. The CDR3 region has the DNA TGTGCCAGCAGCTTAGGTGGGGCCCGAGAAGCTTTCTTT. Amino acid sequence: CASSLGGAREAFF.

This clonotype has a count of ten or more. The CDR3 here is CASSFGSSPLHF. The CDR3 DNA follows: TGTGCCAGCAGTTTCGGTAGTTCACCCCTCCACTTT. V and J are TRBV27 and TRBJ1-6; D unresolved. CDR1 is MNHEY and CDR2 is SMNVEV in the germline V gene (reference sequence). This CDR3 comprises 12 residues. V dropped 3 bases and J dropped 9 bases, with 6 bases sitting between them.

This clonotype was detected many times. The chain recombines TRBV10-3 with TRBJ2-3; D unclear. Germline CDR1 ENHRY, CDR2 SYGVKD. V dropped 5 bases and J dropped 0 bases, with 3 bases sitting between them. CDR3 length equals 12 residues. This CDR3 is CAISTSTDTQYF. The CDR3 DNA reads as TGTGCCATCAGTACTAGCACAGATACGCAGTATTTT.

In nucleotides, the CDR3 is TGTGCCAGCAGCCCCCTTGACTCAGAGACCCAGTACTTC. This sequence encodes CASSPLDSETQYF. The chain is built from TRBV5-4 and TRBJ2-5; D ambiguous. The germline V and J ends were trimmed by 4 bases and 4 bases, with 11 bases remaining between them. The V gene's germline CDR1 is SGHNT and CDR2 YYREEE (reference sequence). The CDR3 is 13 residues long.

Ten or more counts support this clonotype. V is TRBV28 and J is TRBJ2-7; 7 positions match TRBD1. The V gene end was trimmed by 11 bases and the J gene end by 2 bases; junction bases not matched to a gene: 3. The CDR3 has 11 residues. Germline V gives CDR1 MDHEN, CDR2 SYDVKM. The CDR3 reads CAAGTAYEQYF. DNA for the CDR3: TGTGCCGCCGGGACAGCCTACGAGCAGTACTTC.

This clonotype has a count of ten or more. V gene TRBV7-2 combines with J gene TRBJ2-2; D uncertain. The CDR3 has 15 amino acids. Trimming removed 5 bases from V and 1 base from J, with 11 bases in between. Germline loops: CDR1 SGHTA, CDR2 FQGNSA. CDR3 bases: TGTGCCAGCAGCGCCGGATCGTGGAACACCGGGGAGCTGTTTTTT. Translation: CASSAGSWNTGELFF. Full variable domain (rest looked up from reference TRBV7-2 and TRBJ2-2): GAGVSQSPSNKVTEKGKDVELRCDPISGHTALYWYRQSLGQGLEFLIYFQGNSAPDKSGLPSDRFSAERTGGSVSTLTIQRTQQEDSAVYLCASSAGSWNTGELFFGEGSRLTVL.

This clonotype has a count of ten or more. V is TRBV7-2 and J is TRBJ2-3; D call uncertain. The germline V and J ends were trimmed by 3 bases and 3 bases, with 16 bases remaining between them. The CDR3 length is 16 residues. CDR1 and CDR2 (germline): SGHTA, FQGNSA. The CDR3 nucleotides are TGTGCCAGCAGCTTTAACCGGGTTCACCGGACAGATACGCAGTATTTT. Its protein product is CASSFNRVHRTDTQYF.

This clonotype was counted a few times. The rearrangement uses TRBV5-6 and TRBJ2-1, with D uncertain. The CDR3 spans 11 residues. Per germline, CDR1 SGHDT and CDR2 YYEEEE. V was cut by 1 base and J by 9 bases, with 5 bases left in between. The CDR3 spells CASSLKGEQFF. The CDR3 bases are TGTGCCAGCAGCTTGAAGGGTGAGCAGTTCTTC. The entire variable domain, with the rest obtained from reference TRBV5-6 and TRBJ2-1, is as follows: DAGVTQSPTHLIKTRGQQVTLRCSPKSGHDTVSWYQQALGQGPQFIFQYYEEEERQRGNFPDRFSGHQFPNYSSELNVNALLLGDSALYLCASSLKGEQFFGPGTRLTVL.

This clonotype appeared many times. CDR3 nucleotides: TGTGCCTCTGCACCTACAGGGGATTATGGCTACACCTTC. Translating gives CASAPTGDYGYTF. The chain uses TRBV10-3 and TRBJ1-2; TRBD1 matches at 7 bases. Germline lookup yields CDR1 ENHRY and CDR2 SYGVKD. The J segment lost 5 bases and the V segment lost 11 bases, leaving 11 bases of the junction unmatched. The CDR3 runs 13 residues.

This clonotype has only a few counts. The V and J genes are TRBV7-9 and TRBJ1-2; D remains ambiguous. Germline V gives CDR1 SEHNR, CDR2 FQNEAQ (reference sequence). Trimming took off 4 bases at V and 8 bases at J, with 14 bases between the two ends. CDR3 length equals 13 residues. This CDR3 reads CASSSGWKGGYTF. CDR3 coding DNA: TGTGCCAGCAGCTCTGGATGGAAGGGAGGCTACACCTTC.

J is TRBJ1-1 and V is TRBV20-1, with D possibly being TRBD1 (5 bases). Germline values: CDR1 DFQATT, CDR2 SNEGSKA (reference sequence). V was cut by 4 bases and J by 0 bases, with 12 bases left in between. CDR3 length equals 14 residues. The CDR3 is CSATDTSMNTEAFF. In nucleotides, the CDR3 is TGCAGTGCTACGGACACGTCCATGAACACTGAAGCTTTCTTT.

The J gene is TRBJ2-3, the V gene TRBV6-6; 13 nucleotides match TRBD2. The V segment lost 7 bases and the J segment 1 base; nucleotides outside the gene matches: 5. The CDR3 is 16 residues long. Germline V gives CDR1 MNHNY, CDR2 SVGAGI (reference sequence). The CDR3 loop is CASKIGLAGGTDTQYF. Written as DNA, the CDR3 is TGTGCCAGCAAGATCGGACTAGCGGGGGGCACAGATACGCAGTATTTT.

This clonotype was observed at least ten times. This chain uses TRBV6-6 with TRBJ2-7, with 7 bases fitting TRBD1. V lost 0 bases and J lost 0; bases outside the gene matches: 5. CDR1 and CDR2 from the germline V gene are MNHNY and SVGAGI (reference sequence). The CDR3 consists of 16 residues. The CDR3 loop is CASSYSDRANSYEQYF. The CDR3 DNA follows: TGTGCCAGCAGTTACTCTGACAGGGCCAACTCCTACGAGCAGTACTTC.

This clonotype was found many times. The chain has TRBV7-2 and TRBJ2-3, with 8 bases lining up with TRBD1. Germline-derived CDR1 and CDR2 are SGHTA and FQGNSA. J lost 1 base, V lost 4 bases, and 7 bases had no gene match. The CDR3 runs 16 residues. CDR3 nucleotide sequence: TGTGCCAGCAGCTCTGGACAGGGTCTGGGCACAGATACGCAGTATTTT. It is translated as CASSSGQGLGTDTQYF.

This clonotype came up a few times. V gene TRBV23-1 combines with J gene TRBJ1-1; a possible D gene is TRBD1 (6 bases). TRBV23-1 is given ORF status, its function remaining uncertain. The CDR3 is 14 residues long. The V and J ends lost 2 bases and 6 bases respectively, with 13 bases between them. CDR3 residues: CASSQHRDGPEAFF. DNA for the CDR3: TGCGCCAGCAGTCAACACAGGGATGGGCCTGAAGCTTTCTTT.

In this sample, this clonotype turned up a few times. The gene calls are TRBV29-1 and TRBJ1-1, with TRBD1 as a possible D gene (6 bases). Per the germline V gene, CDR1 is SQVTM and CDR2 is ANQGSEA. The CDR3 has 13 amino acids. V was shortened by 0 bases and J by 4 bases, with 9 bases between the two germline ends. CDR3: CSVEDRRGTEAFF. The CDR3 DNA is TGCAGCGTTGAAGATCGCAGGGGCACTGAAGCTTTCTTT.

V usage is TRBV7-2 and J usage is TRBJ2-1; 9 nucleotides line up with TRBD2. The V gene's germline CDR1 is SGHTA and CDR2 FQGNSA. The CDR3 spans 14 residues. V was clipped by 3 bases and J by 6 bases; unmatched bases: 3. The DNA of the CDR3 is TGTGCCAGCAGCTTTAGCGGGGGAGGCAATGAGCAGTTCTTC. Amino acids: CASSFSGGGNEQFF.

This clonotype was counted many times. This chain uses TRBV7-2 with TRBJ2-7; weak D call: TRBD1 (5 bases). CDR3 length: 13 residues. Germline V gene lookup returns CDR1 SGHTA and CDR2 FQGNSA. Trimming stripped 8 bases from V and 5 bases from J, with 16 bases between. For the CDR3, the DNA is TGTGCCAGCTCAGGCAGGGTGGCAAACGAGCAGTACTTC. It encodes CASSGRVANEQYF.

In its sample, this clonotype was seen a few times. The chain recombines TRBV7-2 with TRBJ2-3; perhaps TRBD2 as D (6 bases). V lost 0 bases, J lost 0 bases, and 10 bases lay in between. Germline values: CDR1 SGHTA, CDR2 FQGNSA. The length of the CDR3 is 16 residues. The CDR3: CASSLATGVSTDTQYF. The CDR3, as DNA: TGTGCCAGCAGCTTAGCGACGGGGGTTAGCACAGATACGCAGTATTTT.

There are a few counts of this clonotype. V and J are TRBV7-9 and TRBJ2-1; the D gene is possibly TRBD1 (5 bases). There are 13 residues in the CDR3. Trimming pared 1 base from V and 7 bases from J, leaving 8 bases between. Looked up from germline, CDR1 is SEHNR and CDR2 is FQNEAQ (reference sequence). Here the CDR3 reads CASSLGAGNEQFF. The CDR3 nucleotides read TGTGCCAGCAGCTTAGGGGCAGGGAATGAGCAGTTCTTC.